This paragraph covers one T cell receptor beta chain sequence. The antigen remains undetermined. This record belongs to a study of OX40 agonist ivuxolimab in advanced cancers. Study-wide points: Low normalized T-cell clonal expansion also characterized some of the nonresponders.

Germline CDR1 and CDR2: SGHTA and FQGTGA. The CDR3 runs 15 residues. Trimming removed 3 bases from V and 9 bases from J, with 19 bases in between. Sequencing was performed with immunoSEQ multiplex PCR; in TCRdb, only in-frame clones are kept and a portion is missing. This table holds roughly 92,000 clones, about 90% found once. This sample comprised CD4+ or CD8+ T cells sorted from blood, obtained in a trial of the OX40 agonist ivuxolimab. This chain joins TRBV7-3 and TRBJ2-3; possible D gene TRBD2, 6 bases. This clonotype was obtained from an adult with an advanced solid tumor such as melanoma, head and neck, liver or kidney cancer. The CDR3 DNA reads as TGTGCCAGCAGCTTCGGGGTCGGGGGATATAGAACGCAGTATTTT. It yields the protein CASSFGVGGYRTQYF.